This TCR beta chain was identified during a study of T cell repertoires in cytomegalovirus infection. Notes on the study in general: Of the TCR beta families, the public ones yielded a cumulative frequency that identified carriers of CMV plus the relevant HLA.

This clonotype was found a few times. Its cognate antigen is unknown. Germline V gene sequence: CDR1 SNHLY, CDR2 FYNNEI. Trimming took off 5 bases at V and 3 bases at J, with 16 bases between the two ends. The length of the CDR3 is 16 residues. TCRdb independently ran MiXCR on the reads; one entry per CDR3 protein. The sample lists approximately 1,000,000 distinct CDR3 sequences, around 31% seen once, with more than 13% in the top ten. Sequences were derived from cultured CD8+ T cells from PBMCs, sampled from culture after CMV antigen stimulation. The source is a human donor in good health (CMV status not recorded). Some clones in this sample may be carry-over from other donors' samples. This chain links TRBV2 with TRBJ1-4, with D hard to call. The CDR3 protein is CASSLRTPRPNEKLFF. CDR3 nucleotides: TGTGCCAGCAGTCTACGGACCCCTCGGCCTAATGAAAAACTGTTTTTT.